Listed below are T cell receptor beta chains from one sample, sequenced in a study of shared clonotypes between healthy human individuals. Clones were read by immunoSEQ multiplex PCR, and TCRdb kept only the in-frame ones, dropping some. The sample records about 2.1 million clones, just over 90% being singletons. The material sequenced was naive CD8+ T cells from PBMCs. Receptor source: a young man in good health. Some clones in this sample may be carry-over from other donors' samples. CDR3s include the opening cysteine and the closing phenylalanine or tryptophan. Fields, in order: J gene, V gene, D gene, clone size, CDR3 DNA, CDR3 protein. A D gene is named only where the DNA matches it firmly. Rows may omit the clone size; those that give it use once, few, many or a size class.

>TRBJ2-7|TRBV4-1|TRBD2|-
TGCGCCAGCAGCCAAGATGGTTCAGGACTAGCGGGGTACGAGCAGTACTTC
CASSQDGSGLAGYEQYF
>TRBJ2-7|TRBV27|-|-
TGTGCCAGCAGCCCAACAGGGAGCGAGCAGTACTTC
CASSPTGSEQYF
>TRBJ1-5|TRBV18|TRBD1|-
TGTGCCAGCTCACCCGGAGACTTATCGTCAGGGGGGCAGCCCCAGCATTTT
CASSPGDLSSGGQPQHF
>TRBJ1-5|TRBV19|-|few
TGTGCCAGTAGTATACCGGGGGGGATCACGGCCCAGCATTTT
CASSIPGGITAQHF
>TRBJ2-7|TRBV4-1|TRBD1|-
TGCGCCAGCAGCCAAGACAGGGACAGTTACTACGAGCAGTACTTC
CASSQDRDSYYEQYF
>TRBJ1-1|TRBV28|-|-
TGTGCCAGCACCCTCACCCGAGAAACTGAAGCTTTCTTT
CASTLTRETEAFF
>TRBJ2-1|TRBV7-3|-|-
TGTGCCAGCAGCTTAACGTCTGGACCTCCGGGCCCATACAATGAGCAGTTCTTC
CASSLTSGPPGPYNEQFF
>TRBJ2-3|TRBV9|-|-
TGTGCCAGCAGCCTCGCCCCTAGGAGCACAGATACGCAGTATTTT
CASSLAPRSTDTQYF
>TRBJ2-1|TRBV7-9|-|-
TGTGCCAGCAGCCAGATCCTAAATGAGCAGTTCTTC
CASSQILNEQFF
>TRBJ2-5|TRBV7-3|-|once
TGTGCCAGCAGCTTAATCGGGGCGGGAAACCAAGAGACCCAGTACTTC
CASSLIGAGNQETQYF
>TRBJ2-7|TRBV7-9|-|-
TGTGCCAGCAGCTTAATCGGCTTCAGGGAGCAGTACTTC
CASSLIGFREQYF
>TRBJ2-2|TRBV5-4|-|-
TGTGCCAGCAGCTTAAGGACGGATCCGACCGGGGAGCTGTTTTTT
CASSLRTDPTGELFF
>TRBJ2-5|TRBV9|TRBD1|-
TGTGCCAGCAGCGGGTACCGGGACAGGAACCAAGAGACCCAGTACTTC
CASSGYRDRNQETQYF
>TRBJ1-4|TRBV7-9|TRBD1|-
TGTGCCAGCAGCTTAGGAGGCGGGCCGACAGGGGAGAATGAAAAACTGTTTTTT
CASSLGGGPTGENEKLFF
>TRBJ2-7|TRBV27|-|once
TGTGCCAGCAGTCTCAGGAAGTCCTACGAGCAGTACTTC
CASSLRKSYEQYF
>TRBJ2-1|TRBV10-3|-|-
TGTGCCACCTCACAGCCAGCATACAATGAGCAGTTCTTC
CATSQPAYNEQFF
>TRBJ2-5|TRBV30|-|-
TGTGCCTGGAGTGCCCCACGGGGGGCGGAGGTGTACCAAGAGACCCAGTACTTC
CAWSAPRGAEVYQETQYF
>TRBJ1-2|TRBV29-1|-|-
TGCAGCGTTGTTGGGCAGGGGAGTGATGGCTACACCTTC
CSVVGQGSDGYTF
>TRBJ2-1|TRBV7-8|-|-
TGTGCCAGCAGCTTACGCAATGAGCAGTTCTTC
CASSLRNEQFF
>TRBJ1-5|TRBV9|-|-
TGTGCCAGCAGCGTCGGACCCGACCGGGAGCCCCAGCATTTT
CASSVGPDREPQHF
>TRBJ2-7|TRBV27|TRBD1|-
TGTGCCAGCAGGTATGTTGGGACAGGGGTACACGAGCAGTACTTC
CASRYVGTGVHEQYF
>TRBJ1-3|TRBV7-8|-|-
TGTGCCAGCAGCCCAGCTTTACTCACAGGAAACACCATATATTTT
CASSPALLTGNTIYF
>TRBJ2-1|TRBV11-2|-|-
TGTGCCAGCAGCTTCTCATATAATCAGATTGGCGGGAATGAGCAGTTCTTC
CASSFSYNQIGGNEQFF
>TRBJ1-2|TRBV9|-|-
TGTGCCAGCAGCGTGTCCCAGGGCAGAAGTGGCTACACCTTC
CASSVSQGRSGYTF
>TRBJ2-1|TRBV30|TRBD2|few
TGTGCCTGGAAGAGGAGGACTAGCGGGAGCAATGAGCAGTTCTTC
CAWKRRTSGSNEQFF
>TRBJ1-3|TRBV27|-|once
TGTGCCAGCCCCAGCGGGTTCACTGGAAACACCATATATTTT
CASPSGFTGNTIYF
>TRBJ1-3|TRBV7-2|-|-
TGTGCCATCGAGCGGGGAAACACCATATATTTT
CAIERGNTIYF
>TRBJ2-1|TRBV13|-|-
TGTGCCAGCAGCTTAGAGGCGGATGAGCAGTTCTTC
CASSLEADEQFF
>TRBJ2-6|TRBV13|-|-
TGTGCCAGCAGTCCTGGGGCCAACGTCCTGACTTTC
CASSPGANVLTF
>TRBJ2-3|TRBV30|-|-
TGTGCCTGGACCGACCGGACTGCCCCTAGCACAGATACGCAGTATTTT
CAWTDRTAPSTDTQYF
>TRBJ2-7|TRBV11-2|-|-
TGTGCCAGCAGCTTAGATCTTGGCAGATACTACGAGCAGTACTTC
CASSLDLGRYYEQYF
>TRBJ2-2|TRBV4-3|-|-
TGCGCCAGCAGCCAAGAAATATGGGGCACCGGGGAGCTGTTTTTT
CASSQEIWGTGELFF
>TRBJ1-1|TRBV27|TRBD1|-
TGTGCCAGCAGTCCGACACAGGGGGCAGTTCGCACTGAAGCTTTCTTT
CASSPTQGAVRTEAFF
>TRBJ2-3|TRBV28|TRBD2|-
TGTGCCAGCAGTTTTTTAGCGGGAGATACGCAGTATTTT
CASSFLAGDTQYF
>TRBJ2-7|TRBV6-5|-|-
TGTGCCAGCAGTTACGAGGGCTACGAGCAGTACTTC
CASSYEGYEQYF
>TRBJ2-3|TRBV5-1|-|-
TGCGCCAGCAGCTTCCGGCACAGGGACGTTGGAGATACGCAGTATTTT
CASSFRHRDVGDTQYF
>TRBJ2-3|TRBV10-3|TRBD2|-
TGTGCCATCAGTGAGCCAGGGACTAGCCCCGATACGCAGTATTTT
CAISEPGTSPDTQYF